This TCR beta chain was found in a study of spatial heterogeneity in lung cancer. Study-wide background: Those follow-up PBMC samples that were available underwent sequencing, at a median interval of approximately 22 months following resection. An average of more than ten raw reads was observed per unique TCR and UMI combination.

Time point defined: blood at routine non-recurrence follow-up after resection. Researchers sequenced whole RNA taken from tumor, nontumor lung or frozen PBMC without sorting. A unique molecular identifier was carried by every single TCR cDNA molecule. One entry per CDR3 protein, called by TCRdb with MiXCR from the 5' RACE reads. Of over 85,000 distinct CDR3 sequences in the sample, roughly a fifth were seen once. Germline CDR1 reads MNHNY; CDR2 reads SVGAGI (reference sequence). V trimming: 8 bases; J trimming: 5 bases; junction bases outside the gene matches: 7. The CDR3 is 13 amino acids. The chain employs TRBV6-6 and TRBJ2-5, with TRBD2 identical over 8 bases. The material sequenced was PBMCs, taken at follow-up. This receptor was obtained from a male donor with early-stage non-small cell lung cancer. The CDR3 nucleotides read TGTGCCAGCGGTCGGGGGGGCCGGGAGACCCAGTACTTC. This translates into CASGRGGRETQYF.